The 22 T cell receptor beta chains listed next were all sequenced from one sample in a study of blood T cells in healthy people across ages. A second PCR, run for about 7 to 11 cycles, used a sample-barcoded 5' primer plus a J-beta primer mix. TCRdb re-analysed the 5' RACE reads in MiXCR, keeping a single row per CDR3 protein. The profile shows about 570,000 distinct CDR3 sequences, approximately 26% of them singletons. This sample also belongs to another study, concerning T cells of mothers and their children.

The sequencing sample was made of blood. The receptors derive from a boy between 2 and 10 years old in good health.

V gene TRBV12-3 or TRBV12-4 combines with J gene TRBJ2-3; no firm D call. Trimming removed 6 bases from V and 0 bases from J, with 13 bases in between. The CDR3 consists of 15 residues. The CDR3: CASRPNGVSTDTQYF. CDR3 bases: TGTGCCAGCAGGCCAAATGGGGTCAGCACAGATACGCAGTATTTT.

This clonotype was seen a few times. The genes are TRBV29-1 and TRBJ2-1, with D possibly being TRBD1 (7 bases). The DNA end is a closer match to TRBJ2-7, so the J assignment may be wrong. The CDR3 sequence is 15 residues long. Germline CDR1 is SQVTM and CDR2 is ANQGSEA. The CDR3 DNA is TGCAGCGACCCAGCGGGTATAGGGGGCCTATACGAGCAGTACTTC. Translated, it gives CSDPAGIGGLYEQYF.

This clonotype appeared a few times. This rearrangement joins TRBV20-1 to TRBJ2-1; 9 nucleotides match TRBD1. The J call may be faulty, since TRBJ2-7 better matches the DNA end. Germline V gives CDR1 DFQATT, CDR2 SNEGSKA (reference sequence). The CDR3 runs 13 residues. The CDR3 sequence: CSATTGGGYEQYF. The CDR3 region has the DNA TGCAGTGCGACGACAGGGGGTGGGTACGAGCAGTACTTC.

This clonotype was observed many times. The chain links TRBV7-2 to TRBJ2-5, with D unclear. The better agreement between TRBJ2-7 and the DNA end casts doubt on the J call. Germline V lookup: CDR1 SGHTA, CDR2 FQGNSA. The CDR3 extends over 14 amino acids. CDR3: CASSAKRLESEQYF. The CDR3 DNA reads as TGTGCCAGCAGCGCAAAACGCCTTGAGTCCGAGCAGTACTTC.

The CDR3 DNA follows: TGTGCCAGCAGCGCCCAGACAGGGCTCAACACCGGGGAGCTGTTTTTT. This encodes CASSAQTGLNTGELFF. The J gene is TRBJ2-2, the V gene TRBV7-2, with 7 bases identical to TRBD1. The CDR3 runs to 16 residues. Germline V lookup: CDR1 SGHTA, CDR2 FQGNSA. V shed 5 bases and J 2 bases; nucleotides not matched to a gene: 8.

The V gene is TRBV28, the J gene TRBJ2-7; D ambiguous. The V and J ends lost 10 bases and 0 bases respectively, with 19 bases between them. The CDR3 totals 15 residues. CDR1 is MDHEN, CDR2 SYDVKM, per germline. In DNA form, the CDR3 reads TGTGCCACACGCCTCGTACGGACCCTCTCCTACGAGCAGTACTTC. Residues: CATRLVRTLSYEQYF.

Comment on this clonotype: Sequence at one end of the junction differs from germline and may be a read error. The chain combines TRBV28 with TRBJ2-5; 11 nucleotides agree with TRBD2. CDR1 MDHEN and CDR2 SYDVKM come from the germline V gene. The CDR3 is 15 residues long. CDR3 region: CVSSPPSGRLETQYF. Here the CDR3 DNA reads TGTGTCAGCAGTCCGCCTAGCGGGAGGTTAGAGACCCAGTACTTC.

This clonotype was observed many times. The chain recombines TRBV7-2 with TRBJ2-4, with 8 bases identical to TRBD2. CDR1 is SGHTA, CDR2 FQGNSA, per germline. V lost 5 bases to trimming and J lost 5 bases; unmatched junction nucleotides: 5. CDR3 length: 14 amino acids. CDR3 amino acids: CASSLGGAQNIQYF. The CDR3 coding sequence is TGTGCCAGCAGCCTCGGGGGGGCACAAAACATTCAGTACTTC.

This clonotype has only a few counts. The J gene is TRBJ1-2, the V gene TRBV12-3 or TRBV12-4; D unresolved. The CDR3 consists of 14 residues. The V end lost 6 bases, the J end lost 2 bases, and 13 bases lay between the germline ends. This CDR3 is CASRGGHFNYGYTF. The CDR3 coding sequence is TGTGCCAGCAGGGGTGGGCATTTCAACTATGGCTACACCTTC.

This clonotype turned up a few times. The V and J genes are TRBV7-9 and TRBJ1-3; D unresolved. This CDR3 has 11 amino acids. The V gene lost 4 bases and the J gene lost 8 bases, with 6 bases spanning the gap. Per germline, CDR1 SEHNR and CDR2 FQNEAQ (reference sequence). In DNA form, the CDR3 reads TGTGCCAGCAGCTCGCGCGACACCATATATTTT. This encodes CASSSRDTIYF.

The chain employs TRBV6-1 and TRBJ2-7; D may match TRBD1 or TRBD2 (5 bases each). The germline V gene has CDR1 MNHNS and CDR2 SASEGT. The CDR3 has 15 residues. V was pared by 7 bases and J by 5 bases, with 21 bases between. CDR3: CASILDGGVSDEQYF. The CDR3 DNA follows: TGTGCCAGCATCCTCGATGGGGGAGTAAGTGACGAGCAGTACTTC.

The chain combines TRBV6-6 with TRBJ2-1; TRBD1 might be the D (6 bases). This CDR3 is built from 11 residues. V was shortened by 10 bases and J by 6 bases, with 10 bases between the two germline ends. CDR1 and CDR2 (germline): MNHNY, SVGAGI (reference sequence). The CDR3 is CANRVGNEQFF. The CDR3 DNA is TGTGCCAACAGGGTAGGCAATGAGCAGTTCTTC.

Concerning this clonotype itself: A read error is possible here, since a much larger clone lies one base away. The rearrangement links TRBV5-1 to TRBJ1-2; 7 bases align to TRBD1. J lost 6 bases, V lost 2 bases, and 10 bases had no gene match. The CDR3 totals 15 residues. Germline V CDR1 and CDR2: SGHRS, YFSETQ. The CDR3 loop is CASSFGRGETDGYTF. CDR3 in DNA: TGCGCCAGCAGCTTTGGCAGGGGGGAAACAGATGGCTACACCTTC.

The chain is built from TRBV7-9 and TRBJ2-1, with 8 bases matching TRBD2. The CDR3 length is 18 residues. Germline lookup yields CDR1 SEHNR and CDR2 FQNEAQ (reference sequence). Unmatched junction bases numbered 15, after V lost 0 bases and J lost 8 bases. As DNA, the CDR3 is TGTGCCAGCAGCTTAGCGCCCCGACTAGCGAGGGATGTCTATGAGCAGTTCTTC. This codes for CASSLAPRLARDVYEQFF.

The rearrangement joins TRBV7-8 to TRBJ1-1; perhaps TRBD1 as D (5 bases). This CDR3 comprises 13 residues. Germline CDR1 reads SGHVS; CDR2 reads FQNEAQ. V dropped 6 bases and J dropped 4 bases, with 12 bases sitting between them. Written as DNA, the CDR3 is TGTGCCAGCAGAAAGGGTGGGGGCACTGAAGCTTTCTTT. This gives the protein CASRKGGGTEAFF.

J is TRBJ1-3 and V is TRBV5-5, with D perhaps matching TRBD1 (6 bases). The CDR3 loop spans 19 amino acids. Germline V gene data show CDR1 as SGHKS and CDR2 as YYEKEE (reference sequence). V dropped 6 bases and J dropped 0 bases, with 25 bases sitting between them. In nucleotides, the CDR3 is TGTGCCAGCATGGGGGGGCAGGGGACCTGGATCTCCTCTGGAAACACCATATATTTT. Protein product: CASMGGQGTWISSGNTIYF.

This clonotype showed up many times. V is TRBV7-2 and J is TRBJ2-3, with D possibly being TRBD1 (6 bases). The CDR3 totals 13 residues. CDR1 and CDR2 from the germline V gene are SGHTA and FQGNSA. V lost 5 bases and J lost 9, with 15 bases in between. The CDR3 spells CASSPMPGDTQYF. The CDR3 nucleotides read TGTGCCAGCAGCCCCATGCCAGGGGACACGCAGTATTTT.

The chain uses TRBV7-2 and TRBJ1-2; the match to TRBD1 covers 7 bases. The junction had 9 bases not matched to a gene; V was cut back by 5 bases and J by 3 bases. This CDR3 comprises 15 residues. From germline, CDR1 is SGHTA and CDR2 FQGNSA. CDR3 nucleotide sequence: TGTGCCAGCAGCGCTACCGCAGGGGGGGACTATGGCTACACCTTC. Translating gives CASSATAGGDYGYTF.

The rearrangement joins TRBV11-3 to TRBJ1-1; D unresolved. V dropped 5 bases and J dropped 3 bases, with 16 bases sitting between them. The CDR3 extends over 15 amino acids. CDR1 and CDR2 (germline): SGHNT, YENEEA. For the CDR3, the DNA is TGTGCCAGCAGCCAACTTGGAAGATTGTACACTGAAGCTTTCTTT. Translating gives CASSQLGRLYTEAFF. Filled out from reference TRBV11-3 and TRBJ1-1, the complete variable domain reads EAGVVQSPRYKIIEKKQPVAFWCNPISGHNTLYWYLQNLGQGPELLIRYENEEAVDDSQLPKDRFSAERLKGVDSTLKIQPAELGDSAVYLCASSQLGRLYTEAFFGQGTRLTVV.

This clonotype was observed a handful of times. The rearrangement uses TRBV20-1 and TRBJ2-7, with D maybe TRBD2 (6 bases). Trimming pared 4 bases from V and 6 bases from J, leaving 13 bases between. CDR3 size: 12 residues. Germline V gene sequence: CDR1 DFQATT, CDR2 SNEGSKA (reference sequence). The CDR3 nucleotides are TGCAGTGCTACCCCGGAGGGGAGCGAGCAGTACTTC. Its translation: CSATPEGSEQYF.

The rearrangement uses TRBV20-1 and TRBJ2-7; D possibly corresponds to TRBD2 (5 bases). CDR3 length: 14 amino acids. Trimming cost V 3 bases and J 5 bases, with 17 bases left between them. Germline assignment: CDR1 DFQATT and CDR2 SNEGSKA (reference sequence). The CDR3: CSASPSGRGDEQYF. The CDR3 DNA sequence: TGCAGTGCTAGTCCCTCAGGACGGGGTGACGAGCAGTACTTC.

The J gene is TRBJ2-3, the V gene TRBV15; D not resolved. Trimming took 1 base from V and 4 from J, leaving 18 bases between them. Germline V lookup: CDR1 LNHNV, CDR2 YYDKDF (reference sequence). The CDR3 covers 17 residues. The DNA of the CDR3 is TGTGCCACCAGCAGAGTCCTCACACGAAGGTTGGCAGATACGCAGTATTTT. This encodes CATSRVLTRRLADTQYF.